Each of the 11 T cell receptor beta chains below was sequenced from the same sample in a study of blood T cell repertoires in COVID-19. The table came from immunoSEQ multiplex PCR; TCRdb's copy has only in-frame clones and leaves some out. Of around 390,000 clones listed, around nine tenths are singletons. Sequencing was performed on PBMCs or T cells enriched from blood (not recorded which). These receptors were taken from a woman in her forties or fifties who had recovered from COVID-19.

CDR3 sequence: CASRNLDRAYNSPLHF. The CDR3 coding sequence is TGTGCCAGCAGAAATTTGGACAGGGCCTATAATTCACCCCTCCACTTT. The genes are TRBV6-4 and TRBJ1-6; 8 nucleotides agree with TRBD1. Germline V gives CDR1 MRHNA, CDR2 SNTAGT. V gave up 6 bases and J gave up 2 bases; unmatched junction bases: 6. The CDR3 totals 16 residues.

This clone came up a few times. The chain is built from TRBV7-2 and TRBJ1-2; 8 nucleotides line up with TRBD1. The CDR3 is 17 amino acids. V was pared by 7 bases and J by 6 bases, with 19 bases of the junction left unmatched. Per germline, CDR1 SGHTA and CDR2 FQGNSA. CDR3 in DNA: TGTGCCAGCAACACCCCGGGGGATCCGGAACAGGGGGATGGCTACACCTTC. Amino acid sequence: CASNTPGDPEQGDGYTF.

The J gene is TRBJ1-4, the V gene TRBV5-6, with TRBD1 identical over 10 bases. CDR1 and CDR2 (germline): SGHDT, YYEEEE. Trimming cost V 4 bases and J 7 bases; bases outside gene matches: 7. The CDR3 spans 15 residues. CDR3 residues: CASSDRGRLSEKLFF. For the CDR3, the DNA is TGTGCCAGCAGCGACAGGGGGCGATTGAGTGAAAAACTGTTTTTT.

The rearrangement uses TRBV7-2 and TRBJ2-1, with 11 bases aligning to TRBD2. CDR1 SGHTA and CDR2 FQGNSA come from the germline V gene. Trimming at V came to 5 bases and at J to 2 bases, leaving 2 bases not matched to a gene. CDR3 size: 15 residues. CDR3 DNA: TGTGCCAGCAGCGCGGGACTAGCGGCCTACAATGAGCAGTTCTTC. Translating gives CASSAGLAAYNEQFF. The full variable domain, rest sourced from reference TRBV7-2 and TRBJ2-1, is GAGVSQSPSNKVTEKGKDVELRCDPISGHTALYWYRQSLGQGLEFLIYFQGNSAPDKSGLPSDRFSAERTGGSVSTLTIQRTQQEDSAVYLCASSAGLAAYNEQFFGPGTRLTVL.

The V gene is TRBV6-7, the J gene TRBJ1-5, with TRBD1 matching 8 bases. TRBV6-7 is an open reading frame whose function is uncertain. V lost 3 bases, J lost 7 bases, and 20 bases stayed unmatched. This CDR3 region has 19 residues. This chain's CDR3 is CASSYPFPGQAFLGQPQHF. The CDR3 nucleotides are TGTGCCAGCAGTTATCCTTTCCCGGGACAGGCGTTTCTTGGGCAGCCCCAGCATTTT.

The chain employs TRBV6-2 or TRBV6-3 and TRBJ1-1, with D perhaps TRBD1 (5 bases). Trimming removed 5 bases from V and 6 bases from J, with 10 bases in between. CDR3 length: 12 amino acids. Germline CDR1 MNHEY, CDR2 SVGEGT. CDR3 nucleotides: TGTGCCAGCAGTCCCCCCAGGGCTGAAGCTTTCTTT. Protein product: CASSPPRAEAFF.

The V call is TRBV18, the J call TRBJ2-7; no clear D. This CDR3 region has 16 residues. Germline V gene sequence: CDR1 KGHSH, CDR2 LQKENI. V shed 6 bases and J shed 4 bases, with 22 bases lying between them. DNA for the CDR3: TGTGCCAGCTCCCGGCCCGAGAGAGGTGGCCGGTACGAGCAGTACTTC. Translation gives CASSRPERGGRYEQYF.

The gene calls are TRBV3-1 (or the pseudogene TRBV3-2) and TRBJ2-1; 8 bases map to TRBD2. The CDR3 is 18 amino acids. Germline values: CDR1 LGHDT, CDR2 YNNKEL (reference sequence). V lost 2 bases and J lost 7; bases outside the gene matches: 16. The CDR3 nucleotides are TGTGCCAGCAGCCAATACCTCACCGGGGCGGGGGGTACAAATGAGCAGTTCTTC. It is translated as CASSQYLTGAGGTNEQFF.

This clone is a singleton in its sample. The chain employs TRBV4-1 and TRBJ1-2; TRBD1 is a possible D gene (5 bases). The CDR3 is 15 amino acids. V dropped 2 bases and J dropped 8 bases, with 18 bases sitting between them. CDR1 and CDR2 from the germline V gene are MGHRA and YSYEKL. In DNA form, the CDR3 reads TGCGCCAGCAGCCAAAACCGGAAGACAGCTTACGGCTACACCTTC. Translating gives CASSQNRKTAYGYTF.

V is TRBV5-5 and J is TRBJ2-7; tentative D call: TRBD2 (5 bases). The CDR3 extends over 15 amino acids. CDR1 is SGHKS and CDR2 is YYEKEE in the germline V gene (reference sequence). With 1 base removed from V and 5 bases from J, the gap between germline ends came to 16 bases. CDR3 coding DNA: TGTGCCAGCAGCTTGACCCCCGGGATCCTGGACGAGCAGTACTTC. Its protein is CASSLTPGILDEQYF.

The rearrangement joins TRBV7-8 to TRBJ2-1; perhaps TRBD1 as D (6 bases). The CDR3 extends over 13 amino acids. Germline-derived CDR1 and CDR2 are SGHVS and FQNEAQ. Trimming cost V 7 bases and J 5 bases, with 12 bases left between them. The CDR3 sequence: CASNRQADNEQFF. The CDR3 bases are TGTGCCAGCAACCGACAGGCCGACAATGAGCAGTTCTTC.